Following are 28 T cell receptor beta chains from one sample sequenced in a study of blood T cell repertoires in COVID-19. TCRdb keeps only in-frame clones here, not all; method: immunoSEQ multiplex PCR. The profile covers some 61,000 clones, with 70% to 90% appearing a single time and about 8.3% taken by the ten largest. Specimen: peripheral blood. The receptors shown here come from a man aged 25-40 years with acute or convalescent COVID-19.

The rearrangement joins TRBV28 to TRBJ2-1; 9 nucleotides line up with TRBD2. The trim removed 3 bases at V and 2 bases at J, leaving 2 bases unmatched. The germline V gene encodes CDR1 MDHEN and CDR2 SYDVKM. CDR3 length equals 15 residues. The CDR3 sequence is CASSFAGGPYNEQFF. DNA of the CDR3: TGTGCCAGCAGTTTTGCGGGAGGGCCCTACAATGAGCAGTTCTTC.

The V and J genes are TRBV5-8 and TRBJ2-5, with TRBD2 identical over 16 bases. The CDR3 runs 17 residues. CDR1 and CDR2 from the germline V gene are SGHTS and YDEGEE. Trimming removed 10 bases from V and 4 bases from J; junction bases left unmatched: 13. The CDR3 sequence is CASQEGLAGGRPETQYF. The CDR3 nucleotides read TGTGCCTCCCAGGAGGGACTAGCGGGAGGGAGGCCAGAGACCCAGTACTTC.

The genes are TRBV18 and TRBJ1-4; 8 bases align to TRBD1. This CDR3 comprises 14 residues. V lost 3 bases to trimming and J lost 8 bases; unmatched junction nucleotides: 5. Germline loops: CDR1 KGHSH, CDR2 LQKENI. CDR3 sequence: CASSPGQGGEKLFF. The CDR3 DNA is TGTGCCAGCTCACCTGGACAGGGTGGCGAAAAACTGTTTTTT.

The DNA of the CDR3 is TGTGCCAGCAGTAAGAGTCGGGGAGTGCTGTTTTTT. As protein: CASSKSRGVLFF. The gene calls are TRBV7-6 and TRBJ2-2; D perhaps matches TRBD2 (5 bases). The CDR3 covers 12 residues. Germline lookup yields CDR1 SGHVS and CDR2 FNYEAQ. V shed 6 bases and J shed 13 bases, with 15 bases lying between them.

The chain has TRBV20-1 and TRBJ2-2, with 10 bases aligning to TRBD2. This CDR3 has 14 residues. Trimming removed 3 bases from V and 7 bases from J; junction bases left unmatched: 5. Germline CDR1 and CDR2: DFQATT and SNEGSKA (reference sequence). The CDR3 region is CSASSGRQVGELFF. The CDR3 DNA follows: TGCAGTGCTAGTAGCGGGAGGCAGGTCGGGGAGCTGTTTTTT.

The chain employs TRBV14 and TRBJ2-7; weak D call: TRBD2 (6 bases). The germline V and J ends were trimmed by 3 bases and 2 bases, with 11 bases remaining between them. This CDR3 is 14 amino acids long. Per germline, CDR1 SGHDN and CDR2 FVKESK. The CDR3 DNA reads TGTGCCAGCAGCCAGCCTAGCGAGACCTACGAGCAGTACTTC. Translating gives CASSQPSETYEQYF.

J is TRBJ1-1 and V is TRBV13; possibly TRBD1 for D (6 bases). CDR3 size: 14 residues. V was pared by 5 bases and J by 2 bases, with 12 bases between. From germline, CDR1 is PRHDT and CDR2 FYEKMQ (reference sequence). CDR3 coding DNA: TGTGCCAGCAGCAAAGGGACACTTAACACTGAAGCTTTCTTT. This sequence encodes CASSKGTLNTEAFF.

This chain joins TRBV7-3 and TRBJ2-1, with 9 bases fitting TRBD2. With V trimmed by 1 base and J by 9 bases, 10 bases remained unmatched. The CDR3 totals 16 residues. The germline gives CDR1 SGHTA, CDR2 FQGTGA. CDR3 protein: CASSLNPSGTSGEQFF. In DNA, the CDR3 is TGTGCCAGCAGCTTAAATCCTAGCGGGACCTCCGGTGAGCAGTTCTTC. Full variable domain (remainder filled in from reference TRBV7-3 and TRBJ2-1): GAGVSQTPSNKVTEKGKYVELRCDPISGHTALYWYRQSLGQGPEFLIYFQGTGAADDSGLPNDRFFAVRPEGSVSTLKIQRTERGDSAVYLCASSLNPSGTSGEQFFGPGTRLTVL.

This chain links TRBV4-3 with TRBJ2-2; 8 nucleotides agree with TRBD2. The CDR3 runs 16 residues. Germline lookup yields CDR1 LGHNA and CDR2 YSLEER. Unmatched junction bases numbered 2, after V lost 0 bases and J lost 2 bases. The CDR3 nucleotides read TGCGCCAGCAGCCAAGAACTAGCGGTCAACACCGGGGAGCTGTTTTTT. It encodes CASSQELAVNTGELFF.

The CDR3: CASSPTGAPGTYEQYF. CDR3 DNA: TGCGCCAGCAGTCCGACAGGGGCCCCCGGAACCTACGAGCAGTACTTC. V gene TRBV4-1 combines with J gene TRBJ2-7; 8 positions match TRBD1. V lost 6 bases to trimming and J lost 2 bases; unmatched junction nucleotides: 12. CDR1 and CDR2 (germline): MGHRA, YSYEKL. The CDR3 contains 16 residues.

The rearrangement links TRBV11-3 to TRBJ2-7, with D hard to call. Germline CDR1 is SGHNT and CDR2 is YENEEA. V was cut by 1 base and J by 6 bases, with 7 bases left in between. The CDR3 has 12 residues. The CDR3 DNA follows: TGTGCCAGCAGCTTAGGACCAGGCGAGCAGTACTTC. Translated, it gives CASSLGPGEQYF.

The J gene is TRBJ2-1, the V gene TRBV15, with 9 bases matching TRBD1. The CDR3 loop spans 15 amino acids. Germline CDR1 and CDR2: LNHNV and YYDKDF (reference sequence). With V trimmed by 9 bases and J by 7 bases, 13 bases remained unmatched. CDR3 sequence: CATSEMRDRDNEQFF. The DNA for the CDR3 is TGTGCCACGAGCGAGATGAGGGACAGGGATAATGAGCAGTTCTTC.

The rearrangement joins TRBV6-5 to TRBJ2-1; D call uncertain. This CDR3 is built from 14 residues. Germline-derived CDR1 and CDR2 are MNHEY and SVGAGI. Trimming shortened V by 7 bases and J by 0 bases, and 10 bases separated the two germline ends. DNA of the CDR3: TGTGCCAGCAAATTTTTGAGCTCCTACAATGAGCAGTTCTTC. As protein: CASKFLSSYNEQFF.

The genes are TRBV5-1 and TRBJ1-4; no clear D gene. The ends were cut back, 7 bases at V and 8 bases at J, with 15 bases in the middle. CDR1 SGHRS and CDR2 YFSETQ come from the germline V gene. CDR3 length: 13 residues. CDR3 DNA sequence: TGCGCCAGCTCCCCGGCGGTGTCGGAAAAACTGTTTTTT. Encoded protein: CASSPAVSEKLFF.

The chain links TRBV7-9 to TRBJ2-1; TRBD1 agrees at 7 bases. Germline loops: CDR1 SEHNR, CDR2 FQNEAQ (reference sequence). V trimming: 5 bases; J trimming: 9 bases; junction bases outside the gene matches: 4. The CDR3 length is 12 residues. The CDR3 spells CASSRDSPEQFF. The DNA for the CDR3 is TGTGCCAGCAGCCGGGACAGCCCTGAGCAGTTCTTC.

This clone showed up just once. The chain carries TRBV7-2 and TRBJ2-5, with a tentative D call TRBD2 (6 bases). The CDR3 runs to 16 residues. Germline values: CDR1 SGHTA, CDR2 FQGNSA. The V end was cut by 2 bases, the J end by 1 base, with 14 bases between. CDR3 sequence: CASSLKAGHFQETQYF. In nucleotides, the CDR3 is TGTGCCAGCAGCTTAAAAGCGGGCCACTTCCAAGAGACCCAGTACTTC.

In nucleotides, the CDR3 is TGTGCCAGCGGAGGCAATGAGCAGTTCTTC. This sequence encodes CASGGNEQFF. This sequence joins TRBV6-5 and TRBJ2-1, with D tentatively TRBD2 (5 bases). Germline CDR1 and CDR2: MNHEY and SVGAGI. Between the trimmed V and J ends, which lost 8 bases and 6 bases, there was a span of 5 bases. The CDR3 length is 10 residues.

The chain has TRBV7-2 and TRBJ1-2; TRBD1 matches at 8 bases. The CDR3 is 15 amino acids. Unmatched junction bases numbered 3, after V lost 1 base and J lost 2 bases. Looked up from germline, CDR1 is SGHTA and CDR2 is FQGNSA. CDR3 DNA: TGTGCCAGCAGCTTAGGACAGGGGCGAAACTATGGCTACACCTTC. This sequence encodes CASSLGQGRNYGYTF.

The rearrangement uses TRBV28 and TRBJ2-2; D possibly corresponds to TRBD2 (6 bases). V lost 5 bases to trimming and J lost 4 bases, with 17 bases between them. CDR1 MDHEN and CDR2 SYDVKM come from the germline V gene. This CDR3 has 16 amino acids. This chain's CDR3 is CASSPLRTISTGELFF. In nucleotides, the CDR3 is TGTGCCAGCAGTCCCCTGCGGACTATCTCCACCGGGGAGCTGTTTTTT.

This rearrangement joins TRBV28 to TRBJ1-1; TRBD1 aligns across 7 bases. This CDR3 region has 17 residues. Germline loops: CDR1 MDHEN, CDR2 SYDVKM. With 1 base clipped from V and 6 bases from J, the junction kept 14 bases outside the gene matches. The CDR3 DNA follows: TGTGCCAGCAGTTTATTTCATACACAAACAGGGGATGCTGAAGCTTTCTTT. It codes for CASSLFHTQTGDAEAFF. The full variable domain, completed using reference TRBV28 and TRBJ1-1, is DVKVTQSSRYLVKRTGEKVFLECVQDMDHENMFWYRQDPGLGLRLIYFSYDVKMKEKGDIPEGYSVSREKKERFSLILESASTNQTSMYLCASSLFHTQTGDAEAFFGQGTRLTVV.

This rearrangement joins TRBV11-2 to TRBJ2-3, with 14 bases aligning to TRBD2. The germline CDR1 and CDR2 sequences are SGHAT and FQNNGV. V dropped 0 bases and J dropped 6; count of bases not matched to a gene: 11. This CDR3 comprises 19 residues. In DNA form, the CDR3 reads TGTGCCAGCAGCTTAGAACCCCCGGGACTAGCGGGAGCACGGGATACGCAGTATTTT. This gives the protein CASSLEPPGLAGARDTQYF. The variable domain in full, with the rest retrieved from reference TRBV11-2 and TRBJ2-3, is EAGVAQSPRYKIIEKRQSVAFWCNPISGHATLYWYQQILGQGPKLLIQFQNNGVVDDSQLPKDRFSAERLKGVDSTLKIQPAKLEDSAVYLCASSLEPPGLAGARDTQYFGPGTRLTVL.

This clone was seen only once. The chain is built from TRBV5-1 and TRBJ2-1; no definite D call. Germline values: CDR1 SGHRS, CDR2 YFSETQ. Trimming stripped 3 bases from V and 8 bases from J, with 12 bases between. This CDR3 has 13 residues. CDR3 nucleotides: TGCGCCAGCAGCTGGAGCGCGTCCGATGAGCAGTTCTTC. Encoded protein: CASSWSASDEQFF.

This chain joins TRBV21-1 and TRBJ2-2; TRBD2 was called by the table and not checked on the DNA. TRBV21-1 is described as a pseudogene. This CDR3 comprises 18 residues. CDR3 nucleotide sequence: TGTGCCAGCAGCGATGGGGGGGGAGGCGGGACGGCCACCGGGGAGCTGTTTTTT. It codes for CASSDGGGGGTATGELFF.

The chain is built from TRBV6-5 and TRBJ2-7; 7 nucleotides match TRBD1. Germline V CDR1 and CDR2: MNHEY, SVGAGI. The CDR3 is made up of 14 amino acids. Trimming removed 3 bases from V and 2 bases from J; junction bases left unmatched: 4. For the CDR3, the DNA is TGTGCCAGCAGTTATCAGACAGGGCCCTACGAGCAGTACTTC. Encoded protein: CASSYQTGPYEQYF.

This rearrangement joins TRBV5-1 to TRBJ2-1, with TRBD1 as a possible D gene (5 bases). V lost 5 bases and J lost 4, with 7 bases in between. This CDR3 has 12 amino acids. Germline V gene data show CDR1 as SGHRS and CDR2 as YFSETQ. The CDR3 here is CASRTEYNEQFF. DNA for the CDR3: TGCGCCAGCAGGACAGAGTACAATGAGCAGTTCTTC.

This chain links TRBV5-6 with TRBJ1-5; D not resolved. The CDR3 runs 15 residues. From germline, CDR1 is SGHDT and CDR2 YYEEEE. With 1 base removed from V and 0 bases from J, the gap between germline ends came to 8 bases. CDR3: CASSLLADSNQPQHF. In nucleotides, the CDR3 is TGTGCCAGCAGCTTGTTGGCCGATAGCAATCAGCCCCAGCATTTT.

The CDR3 is CASSTGTGNINTEAFF. CDR3 coding DNA: TGTGCCAGTAGTACCGGGACAGGGAATATTAACACTGAAGCTTTCTTT. The gene calls are TRBV19 and TRBJ1-1; TRBD1 aligns across 9 bases. The CDR3 consists of 16 residues. V gave up 4 bases and J gave up 2 bases; unmatched junction bases: 8. Germline V gives CDR1 LNHDA, CDR2 SQIVND (reference sequence).

V is TRBV19 and J is TRBJ2-1; a weak D match, TRBD2 (5 bases). Germline values: CDR1 LNHDA, CDR2 SQIVND (reference sequence). The CDR3 contains 12 residues. Trimming took 4 bases from V and 7 from J, leaving 8 bases between them. CDR3 sequence reads: CASSTDWNEQFF. CDR3 in DNA: TGTGCCAGTAGTACGGACTGGAATGAGCAGTTCTTC.